This TCR beta chain originates from a study of cytomegalovirus exposure and HLA in healthy donors. The assay was immunoSEQ multiplex PCR, and TCRdb's table has in-frame clones only and misses some. The table shows about 280,000 clones, with roughly 90% occurring only once. The germline V gene has CDR1 SGHDT and CDR2 YYEEEE. Trimming removed 2 bases from V and 0 bases from J, with 5 bases in between. The CDR3 extends over 13 amino acids. The TCR sequence derives from a woman between 18 and 30 years old in good health and CMV-seronegative. The sample comprised PBMCs. The V call is TRBV5-6, the J call TRBJ1-1; unclear D gene. The CDR3 sequence is CASSFHVNTEAFF. CDR3 nucleotides: TGTGCCAGCAGCTTTCATGTGAACACTGAAGCTTTCTTT. Variable domain in full (rest from reference TRBV5-6 and TRBJ1-1): DAGVTQSPTHLIKTRGQQVTLRCSPKSGHDTVSWYQQALGQGPQFIFQYYEEEERQRGNFPDRFSGHQFPNYSSELNVNALLLGDSALYLCASSFHVNTEAFFGQGTRLTVV.